The 26 T cell receptor beta chains below come from one sample, sequenced in a study of T cell responses to AZD1222 COVID-19 vaccine listed by TCRdb under 2021. The method was the immunoSEQ multiplex PCR assay. The immuneACCESS repertoire file appears here via TCRdb, limited to in-frame rearrangements. These files lack a portion of the clones; in checked studies, under half of the deficit traces to unresolved V genes, and the cause of the others is not known. The sample table lists around 100,000 clones, around 94% of them with a count of one. The leading ten clones occupy roughly 2% of the sample. What the time point label conveys for this sample: baseline before first vaccination. Sequenced here: peripheral blood, sampled on day 0 of AZD1222 vaccination. The origin of the receptors is an adult in good health.

J is TRBJ2-1 and V is TRBV27, with TRBD1 matching over 9 bases. In germline, CDR1 is MNHEY, CDR2 SMNVEV (reference sequence). The V gene end was trimmed by 2 bases and the J gene end by 4 bases; junction bases not matched to a gene: 9. The CDR3 length is 17 residues. The chain's CDR3 is CASSLIGTGRLYNEQFF. DNA for the CDR3: TGTGCCAGCAGTTTAATCGGGACAGGGAGACTGTACAATGAGCAGTTCTTC.

This chain links TRBV27 with TRBJ2-5; possible D gene TRBD2, 6 bases. V lost 6 bases and J 1 base, leaving 12 bases between the germline ends. Germline values: CDR1 MNHEY, CDR2 SMNVEV (reference sequence). This CDR3 is 14 amino acids long. In DNA, the CDR3 is TGTGCCAGCAGCCTGACGGGAGCCCAAGAGACCCAGTACTTC. Encoded protein: CASSLTGAQETQYF.

This chain connects TRBV6-5 to TRBJ2-7; 9 bases map to TRBD2. The CDR3 runs to 14 residues. CDR1 is MNHEY, CDR2 SVGAGI, per germline. The V segment lost 4 bases and the J segment 7 bases; nucleotides outside the gene matches: 8. For the CDR3, the DNA is TGTGCCAGCAGTTGGGGACTAGCCAAAGATGAGCAGTACTTC. Residues: CASSWGLAKDEQYF.

This clone came up once. The chain recombines TRBV28 with TRBJ1-5; D is unclear. The CDR3 is made up of 15 amino acids. With 2 bases removed from V and 0 bases from J, the gap between germline ends came to 8 bases. Germline CDR1 is MDHEN and CDR2 is SYDVKM. The DNA of the CDR3 is TGTGCCAGCAGTTTACCACAGTATAGCAATCAGCCCCAGCATTTT. Translation gives CASSLPQYSNQPQHF.

The V call is TRBV6-5, the J call TRBJ1-5; tentative D call: TRBD1 (6 bases). CDR1 MNHEY and CDR2 SVGAGI come from the germline V gene. The CDR3 sequence is 13 residues long. Trimming cost V 6 bases and J 15 bases, with 21 bases left between them. CDR3 coding DNA: TGTGCCAGCAGCCGCGAACCCCAGGGGCCTAGGCATTTT. Its translation is CASSREPQGPRHF.

This rearrangement joins TRBV2 to TRBJ2-7; D gene unclear. The germline V gene encodes CDR1 SNHLY and CDR2 FYNNEI. V lost 4 bases and J 5 bases, leaving 15 bases between the germline ends. The CDR3 spans 14 residues. CDR3 protein: CASSAFPLLDEQYF. In DNA form, the CDR3 reads TGTGCCAGCAGTGCTTTTCCCCTCTTGGACGAGCAGTACTTC.

The chain recombines TRBV18 with TRBJ2-3; TRBD2 is a possible D gene (6 bases). The V gene's germline CDR1 is KGHSH and CDR2 LQKENI. V lost 3 bases and J 1 base, leaving 11 bases between the germline ends. The CDR3 sequence is 15 residues long. CDR3 region: CASSPGASGTDTQYF. The CDR3, as DNA: TGTGCCAGCTCACCCGGGGCTAGCGGCACAGATACGCAGTATTTT. The variable domain in full, completed from reference TRBV18 and TRBJ2-3, reads NAGVMQNPRHLVRRRGQEARLRCSPMKGHSHVYWYRQLPEEGLKFMVYLQKENIIDESGMPKERFSAEFPKEGPSILRIQQVVRGDSAAYFCASSPGASGTDTQYFGPGTRLTVL.

The chain has TRBV30 and TRBJ1-1; D unresolved. This CDR3 region has 11 residues. Germline-derived CDR1 and CDR2 are GTSNPN and SVGIG (reference sequence). The ends were cut back, 1 base at V and 9 bases at J, with 9 bases in the middle. The CDR3: CAWSGYPQAFF. The CDR3 DNA reads TGTGCCTGGAGTGGGTACCCCCAAGCTTTCTTT.

The chain carries TRBV9 and TRBJ2-5; maybe TRBD2 (6 bases). The V gene lost 3 bases and the J gene lost 2 bases, with 17 bases spanning the gap. CDR1 and CDR2 from the germline V gene are SGDLS and YYNGEE. The CDR3 is made up of 16 amino acids. The CDR3, as DNA: TGTGCCAGCAGCGCCCGTAATGGGAGGTTGCAAGAGACCCAGTACTTC. It specifies CASSARNGRLQETQYF.

The V call is TRBV5-6, the J call TRBJ1-1; weak D call: TRBD1 (5 bases). This CDR3 comprises 15 residues. The germline V gene has CDR1 SGHDT and CDR2 YYEEEE. Deletions cut 7 bases from V and 0 bases from J, with 16 bases between. For the CDR3, the DNA is TGTGCCAGCCAAGCTTTGGGGGGGATGAACACTGAAGCTTTCTTT. It specifies CASQALGGMNTEAFF.

The chain employs TRBV19 and TRBJ1-1, with D unclear. Germline V CDR1 and CDR2: LNHDA, SQIVND (reference sequence). V was cut by 5 bases and J by 0 bases, with 7 bases left in between. This CDR3 has 13 amino acids. The CDR3 region is CASSSAVNTEAFF. The CDR3 DNA sequence: TGTGCCAGTAGTTCAGCGGTGAACACTGAAGCTTTCTTT.

CDR3 region: CASSSIIGGSGNTIYF. DNA of the CDR3: TGTGCCAGCAGCTCTATTATCGGGGGCTCTGGAAACACCATATATTTT. V and J are TRBV2 and TRBJ1-3; TRBD1 is a possible D gene (5 bases). CDR3 size: 16 residues. The V end was cut by 6 bases, the J end by 0 bases, with 15 bases between. CDR1 and CDR2 from the germline V gene are SNHLY and FYNNEI.

CDR3 residues: CASSIQENTEAFF. For the CDR3, the DNA is TGTGCCAGCAGTATCCAGGAGAACACTGAAGCTTTCTTT. The V gene is TRBV6-5, the J gene TRBJ1-1; D gene unclear. CDR1 is MNHEY and CDR2 is SVGAGI in the germline V gene. This CDR3 region has 13 residues. V was trimmed by 5 bases and J by 1 base, leaving 8 bases between them.

The chain uses TRBV5-4 and TRBJ2-3; D is possibly TRBD2 (5 bases). V lost 7 bases to trimming and J lost 0 bases, with 6 bases between them. Germline V CDR1 and CDR2: SGHNT, YYREEE (reference sequence). The CDR3 covers 12 residues. DNA for the CDR3: TGTGCCAGCCGGGGAAGCACAGATACGCAGTATTTT. Translation: CASRGSTDTQYF.

The V call is TRBV3-1 (or the pseudogene TRBV3-2), the J call TRBJ2-5; 7 bases match TRBD1. Germline V lookup: CDR1 LGHDT, CDR2 YNNKEL (reference sequence). This CDR3 spans 15 amino acids. V shed 1 base, J shed 2 bases, and the junction held 4 bases outside the gene matches. The CDR3 spells CASSQAPGQQETQYF. CDR3 sequence (DNA): TGTGCCAGCAGCCAAGCCCCGGGACAGCAAGAGACCCAGTACTTC.

The chain is built from TRBV2 and TRBJ1-3, with D unclear. With 7 bases removed from V and 0 bases from J, the gap between germline ends came to 13 bases. The germline gives CDR1 SNHLY, CDR2 FYNNEI. CDR3 length: 15 amino acids. This CDR3 reads CASKGETISGNTIYF. CDR3 nucleotide sequence: TGTGCCAGCAAGGGAGAGACGATCTCTGGAAACACCATATATTTT.

This sequence joins TRBV24-1 and TRBJ2-2; possible D gene TRBD2, 5 bases. Trimming took 9 bases from V and 7 from J, leaving 14 bases between them. This CDR3 has 13 residues. Germline CDR1 is KGHDR and CDR2 is SFDVKD. The CDR3 coding sequence is TGTGCCACCTCGCGGCGGGCGGGCGGGGAGCTGTTTTTT. Translating gives CATSRRAGGELFF.

V is TRBV28 and J is TRBJ1-3, with 7 bases lining up with TRBD1. The CDR3 sequence is 15 residues long. J gave up 0 bases and V 6 bases, and 5 bases lay outside the gene matches. Looked up from germline, CDR1 is MDHEN and CDR2 is SYDVKM. The CDR3 DNA reads TGTGCCAGCAGGCCCCGGACAGGCTCTGGAAACACCATATATTTT. It is translated as CASRPRTGSGNTIYF.

The V gene is TRBV7-2, the J gene TRBJ1-1, with D uncertain. CDR1 is SGHTA and CDR2 is FQGNSA in the germline V gene. The CDR3 runs 13 residues. Deletions cut 2 bases from V and 5 bases from J, with 9 bases between. The CDR3 spells CASSLTVYTEAFF. CDR3 coding DNA: TGTGCCAGCAGCTTAACGGTTTATACTGAAGCTTTCTTT. Supplemented by reference TRBV7-2 and TRBJ1-1, the full variable domain reads GAGVSQSPSNKVTEKGKDVELRCDPISGHTALYWYRQSLGQGLEFLIYFQGNSAPDKSGLPSDRFSAERTGGSVSTLTIQRTQQEDSAVYLCASSLTVYTEAFFGQGTRLTVV.

The chain recombines TRBV19 with TRBJ2-5; D possibly corresponds to TRBD1 (6 bases). The germline V gene has CDR1 LNHDA and CDR2 SQIVND (reference sequence). Trimming took off 5 bases at V and 7 bases at J, with 17 bases between the two ends. The CDR3 extends over 14 amino acids. CDR3 bases: TGTGCCAGTAGTGTTACAGGGCGCCCCACGACCCAGTACTTC. Protein sequence: CASSVTGRPTTQYF. Based on the CDR3 plus reference TRBV19 and TRBJ2-5, the full variable domain is DGGITQSPKYLFRKEGQNVTLSCEQNLNHDAMYWYRQDPGQGLRLIYYSQIVNDFQKGDIAEGYSVSREKKESFPLTVTSAQKNPTAFYLCASSVTGRPTTQYFGPGTRLLVL.

The chain is built from TRBV14 and TRBJ1-2; D is unclear. V lost 5 bases to trimming and J lost 8 bases, with 18 bases between them. In germline, CDR1 is SGHDN, CDR2 FVKESK. The CDR3 length is 14 residues. CDR3 in amino acids: CASSMERTSWGYTF. Here the CDR3 DNA reads TGTGCCAGCAGCATGGAAAGGACCTCTTGGGGCTACACCTTC.

V usage is TRBV11-1 and J usage is TRBJ2-3, with D uncertain. CDR3 size: 15 residues. From germline, CDR1 is SGHAT and CDR2 FQDESV (reference sequence). With 5 bases removed from V and 6 bases from J, the gap between germline ends came to 18 bases. For the CDR3, the DNA is TGTGCCAGCAGCCCCGGGTCTCTAGAGAGCGATACGCAGTATTTT. Amino acids: CASSPGSLESDTQYF.

The gene calls are TRBV6-1 and TRBJ1-3; 9 bases match TRBD1. The germline V gene encodes CDR1 MNHNS and CDR2 SASEGT. The trim removed 2 bases at V and 0 bases at J, leaving 14 bases unmatched. The CDR3 totals 20 residues. The CDR3 here is CASSEHPRDREGLSGNTIYF. The DNA of the CDR3 is TGTGCCAGCAGTGAACACCCTCGGGACAGGGAAGGCCTCTCTGGAAACACCATATATTTT.

This chain links TRBV7-2 with TRBJ2-7, with D unresolved. This CDR3 has 13 amino acids. Germline values: CDR1 SGHTA, CDR2 FQGNSA. V dropped 7 bases and J dropped 3 bases, with 13 bases sitting between them. The CDR3 coding sequence is TGTGCCAGCACCCCTTTTGTCAACTACGAGCAGTACTTC. It specifies CASTPFVNYEQYF.

This clone was detected only once. The chain employs TRBV14 and TRBJ2-5; D is unresolved. V lost 1 base and J lost 7, with 7 bases in between. Germline values: CDR1 SGHDN, CDR2 FVKESK. The CDR3 loop spans 12 amino acids. The CDR3 reads CASSQVSRTQYF. The CDR3 nucleotides are TGTGCCAGCAGCCAAGTTAGCAGGACCCAGTACTTC.

The chain couples TRBV19 to TRBJ1-5; weak D call: TRBD1 (5 bases). The CDR3 spans 12 residues. Trimming took 5 bases from V and 6 from J, leaving 8 bases between them. Germline V gene lookup returns CDR1 LNHDA and CDR2 SQIVND (reference sequence). The DNA of the CDR3 is TGTGCCAGTAGTCCTCAGGGTCAGCCCCAGCATTTT. This encodes CASSPQGQPQHF.